Each of the 18 T cell receptor beta chains below was sequenced from the same sample in a study of blood T cell repertoires in COVID-19. The repertoire was sequenced with immunoSEQ multiplex PCR; TCRdb's copy has only in-frame clones and lacks some. Of approximately 350,000 clones listed, approximately 86% are singletons. Sequenced: peripheral blood. These receptors were obtained from a woman in her sixties with COVID-19, enrolled during active disease.

The rearrangement uses TRBV9 and TRBJ1-3; D is ambiguous. CDR3 length: 18 amino acids. Germline V gene sequence: CDR1 SGDLS, CDR2 YYNGEE. V was clipped by 1 base and J by 4 bases, with 21 bases between them. This CDR3 reads CASSVSTRGEPSGNTIYF. CDR3 DNA: TGTGCCAGCAGCGTATCCACCCGTGGTGAGCCAAGCGGAAACACCATATATTTT.

CDR3 sequence reads: CASSSSGTANYGYTF. CDR3 DNA sequence: TGTGCCAGCAGCAGCTCCGGGACAGCTAACTATGGCTACACCTTC. The chain carries TRBV7-2 and TRBJ1-2; TRBD1 matches at 7 bases. J lost 0 bases, V lost 5 bases, and 6 bases had no gene match. The CDR3 loop spans 15 amino acids. CDR1 and CDR2 (germline): SGHTA, FQGNSA.

With regard to this clone: The same CDR3 also results from other DNA sequences found in this sample. The chain joins TRBV6-5 to TRBJ2-3, with D perhaps TRBD1 (6 bases). The CDR3 is 15 amino acids. V shed 0 bases and J shed 2 bases, with 9 bases lying between them. Germline assignment: CDR1 MNHEY and CDR2 SVGAGI. The CDR3 spells CASSYSGQPTDTQYF. The DNA for the CDR3 is TGTGCCAGCAGTTACTCCGGACAGCCCACAGATACGCAGTATTTT.

This clone was recorded once. The rearrangement uses TRBV18 and TRBJ1-1; 7 nucleotides line up with TRBD1. The V segment lost 3 bases and the J segment 3 bases; nucleotides outside the gene matches: 4. This CDR3 spans 14 amino acids. CDR1 and CDR2 (germline): KGHSH, LQKENI. The CDR3 loop reads CASSPPGQHTEAFF. The CDR3 DNA is TGTGCCAGCTCACCCCCGGGACAGCACACTGAAGCTTTCTTT. Combining the CDR3 with reference TRBV18 and TRBJ1-1 gives the whole variable domain NAGVMQNPRHLVRRRGQEARLRCSPMKGHSHVYWYRQLPEEGLKFMVYLQKENIIDESGMPKERFSAEFPKEGPSILRIQQVVRGDSAAYFCASSPPGQHTEAFFGQGTRLTVV.

This clone was seen a single time. The rearrangement joins TRBV29-1 to TRBJ2-1; tentative D call: TRBD1 (5 bases). V was trimmed by 1 base and J by 11 bases, leaving 12 bases between them. The germline V gene encodes CDR1 SQVTM and CDR2 ANQGSEA. CDR3 length: 12 amino acids. This chain's CDR3 is CSVEASTAQQFF. In nucleotides, the CDR3 is TGCAGCGTTGAAGCATCGACAGCTCAGCAGTTCTTC.

The CDR3 protein is CASGQGAYEQYF. DNA of the CDR3: TGTGCCAGCGGACAGGGAGCCTACGAGCAGTACTTC. The rearrangement joins TRBV2 to TRBJ2-7; TRBD1 matches 8 bases. The germline V gene has CDR1 SNHLY and CDR2 FYNNEI. This CDR3 contains 12 residues. V lost 8 bases to trimming and J lost 2 bases; unmatched junction nucleotides: 2. The whole variable domain, remainder taken from reference TRBV2 and TRBJ2-7, is EPEVTQTPSHQVTQMGQEVILRCVPISNHLYFYWYRQILGQKVEFLVSFYNNEISEKSEIFDDQFSVERPDGSNFTLKIRSTKLEDSAMYFCASGQGAYEQYFGPGTRLTVT.

This clone was seen repeatedly, ten times or more. The V and J genes are TRBV7-8 and TRBJ1-2; 10 bases match TRBD1. This CDR3 is built from 15 residues. Trimming at V came to 5 bases and at J to 4 bases, leaving 7 bases not matched to a gene. CDR1 is SGHVS, CDR2 FQNEAQ, per germline. The CDR3 DNA sequence: TGTGCCAGCAGCGTGAGCCGACAGGGGGCCTATGGCTACACCTTC. Translation gives CASSVSRQGAYGYTF.

The chain recombines TRBV19 with TRBJ1-6, with TRBD1 identical over 9 bases. With V trimmed by 6 bases and J by 9 bases, 9 bases remained unmatched. Germline lookup yields CDR1 LNHDA and CDR2 SQIVND (reference sequence). This CDR3 contains 15 residues. The CDR3 bases are TGTGCCAGTAGCCCAGGACAGGGGCAGGGTTCACCCCTCCACTTT. It encodes CASSPGQGQGSPLHF.

The chain employs TRBV30 and TRBJ2-7; weak D call: TRBD2 (7 bases). CDR1 and CDR2 (germline): GTSNPN, SVGIG (reference sequence). CDR3 length equals 11 residues. V lost 5 bases to trimming and J lost 4 bases, with 9 bases between them. In DNA, the CDR3 is TGTGCCTGGGGGAGGGGGTACGAGCAGTACTTC. Its protein product is CAWGRGYEQYF.

The chain joins TRBV5-4 to TRBJ1-1, with a weak D call TRBD1 (6 bases). This CDR3 comprises 15 residues. CDR1 is SGHNT, CDR2 YYREEE, per germline (reference sequence). The V end lost 1 base, the J end lost 3 bases, and 13 bases lay between the germline ends. The CDR3 sequence: CASSLHTGGYTEAFF. The CDR3 DNA reads TGTGCCAGCAGCTTGCACACGGGGGGCTACACTGAAGCTTTCTTT.

This clone has only a few counts. The J gene is TRBJ1-2, the V gene TRBV5-5, with D perhaps matching TRBD1 (5 bases). Germline values: CDR1 SGHKS, CDR2 YYEKEE (reference sequence). V was cut by 0 bases and J by 5 bases, with 8 bases left in between. The length of the CDR3 is 13 residues. This chain's CDR3 is CASSLASGYGYTF. CDR3 DNA sequence: TGTGCCAGCAGCTTGGCATCAGGGTATGGCTACACCTTC.

The rearrangement links TRBV11-2 to TRBJ2-3; TRBD1 matches at 9 bases. Trimming cost V 1 base and J 4 bases; bases outside gene matches: 3. CDR1 and CDR2 from the germline V gene are SGHAT and FQNNGV. CDR3 length: 15 amino acids. The CDR3: CASSLGGQGPDTQYF. As DNA, the CDR3 is TGTGCCAGCAGCTTAGGGGGACAGGGACCAGATACGCAGTATTTT. Full variable domain (remainder filled in from reference TRBV11-2 and TRBJ2-3): EAGVAQSPRYKIIEKRQSVAFWCNPISGHATLYWYQQILGQGPKLLIQFQNNGVVDDSQLPKDRFSAERLKGVDSTLKIQPAKLEDSAVYLCASSLGGQGPDTQYFGPGTRLTVL.

V is TRBV3-1 (or the pseudogene TRBV3-2) and J is TRBJ2-7, with TRBD1 matching 8 bases. Trimming at V came to 10 bases and at J to 1 base, leaving 6 bases not matched to a gene. Germline V gene sequence: CDR1 LGHDT, CDR2 YNNKEL (reference sequence). The CDR3 contains 13 residues. The CDR3 spells CATGQGRSYEQYF. In DNA, the CDR3 is TGTGCCACCGGACAGGGAAGATCCTACGAGCAGTACTTC.

The chain combines TRBV19 with TRBJ1-2, with D hard to call. This CDR3 is 12 amino acids long. V was pared by 2 bases and J by 4 bases, with 5 bases between. Germline CDR1 LNHDA, CDR2 SQIVND (reference sequence). This chain's CDR3 is CASSIHSYGYTF. In nucleotides, the CDR3 is TGTGCCAGTAGTATACATAGCTATGGCTACACCTTC.

The gene calls are TRBV7-9 and TRBJ2-4, with D possibly being TRBD2 (6 bases). The CDR3 has 15 residues. Per the germline V gene, CDR1 is SEHNR and CDR2 is FQNEAQ (reference sequence). Trimming took off 3 bases at V and 8 bases at J, with 17 bases between the two ends. DNA for the CDR3: TGTGCCAGCAGCTTGGAAGGGTCGCCGGGGGACATTCAGTACTTC. Translation gives CASSLEGSPGDIQYF.

This rearrangement joins TRBV7-2 to TRBJ2-6, with 8 bases aligning to TRBD2. With 5 bases clipped from V and 4 bases from J, the junction kept 4 bases outside the gene matches. This CDR3 comprises 15 residues. Germline CDR1 reads SGHTA; CDR2 reads FQGNSA. The CDR3 is CASSLLAVGANVLTF. CDR3 sequence (DNA): TGTGCCAGCAGCCTACTAGCGGTAGGGGCCAACGTCCTGACTTTC.

This clone has a handful of counts. The chain employs TRBV13 and TRBJ2-1, with TRBD1 matching 12 bases. The CDR3 extends over 16 amino acids. Germline V gives CDR1 PRHDT, CDR2 FYEKMQ (reference sequence). With 5 bases clipped from V and 8 bases from J, the junction kept 10 bases outside the gene matches. CDR3 nucleotide sequence: TGTGCCAGCAGCCTGATCCGGGACAGGGGGCTGGATGAGCAGTTCTTC. This translates into CASSLIRDRGLDEQFF.

This chain links TRBV12-5 with TRBJ1-1, with 9 positions matching TRBD1. The CDR3 runs 16 residues. J was trimmed by 0 bases and V by 4 bases; bases with no gene match: 6. Germline CDR1 is LGHNT and CDR2 is FRNRAP. CDR3: CASGWKGQGLNTEAFF. Written as DNA, the CDR3 is TGTGCTAGTGGTTGGAAGGGACAGGGTTTGAACACTGAAGCTTTCTTT.